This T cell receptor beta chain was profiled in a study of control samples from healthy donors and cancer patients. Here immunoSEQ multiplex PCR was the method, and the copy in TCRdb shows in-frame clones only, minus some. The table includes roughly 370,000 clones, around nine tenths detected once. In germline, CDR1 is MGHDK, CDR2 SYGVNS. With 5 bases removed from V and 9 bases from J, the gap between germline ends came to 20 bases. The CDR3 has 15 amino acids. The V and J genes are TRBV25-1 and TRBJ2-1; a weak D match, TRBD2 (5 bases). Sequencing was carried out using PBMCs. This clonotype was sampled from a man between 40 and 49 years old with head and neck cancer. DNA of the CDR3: TGTGCCAGCAGTCCCCAAGGACTCCGCTTCGCTGAGCAGTTCTTC. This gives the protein CASSPQGLRFAEQFF.